One sample yielded the 4 T cell receptor beta chains listed below, sequenced in a study of cytomegalovirus exposure and HLA in healthy donors. TCRdb's table, derived via immunoSEQ multiplex PCR, lists solely in-frame clones and lacks some. The table includes some 48,000 clones, about 94% detected once. The specimen sequenced was PBMCs. The receptors stem from a woman between 18 and 30 years old in good health and CMV-seropositive.

This chain connects TRBV27 to TRBJ2-1, with 11 bases identical to TRBD2. This CDR3 has 16 amino acids. The J segment lost 3 bases and the V segment lost 0 bases, leaving 1 base of the junction unmatched. The germline V gene encodes CDR1 MNHEY and CDR2 SMNVEV (reference sequence). CDR3 sequence reads: CASSLSGTSGYNEQFF. The CDR3 bases are TGTGCCAGCAGTTTATCTGGGACTAGCGGCTACAATGAGCAGTTCTTC.

The chain recombines TRBV28 with TRBJ2-2; 7 positions match TRBD1. Germline V gene lookup returns CDR1 MDHEN and CDR2 SYDVKM. V was clipped by 7 bases and J by 7 bases; unmatched bases: 12. The CDR3 is 15 amino acids. This chain's CDR3 is CASKSLGTEIGELFF. CDR3 nucleotide sequence: TGTGCCAGCAAAAGTTTGGGGACAGAAATCGGGGAGCTGTTTTTT.

The rearrangement joins TRBV4-3 to TRBJ2-5; a weak D match, TRBD2 (6 bases). V gave up 0 bases and J gave up 4 bases, with 15 bases separating them. Germline V gene data show CDR1 as LGHNA and CDR2 as YSLEER. There are 16 residues in the CDR3. CDR3: CASSQDLRKAGETQYF. In DNA form, the CDR3 reads TGCGCCAGCAGCCAAGATCTTAGGAAAGCGGGAGAGACCCAGTACTTC.

The V call is TRBV6-5, the J call TRBJ2-4, with D maybe TRBD2 (7 bases). This CDR3 contains 15 residues. Trimming shortened V by 7 bases and J by 1 base, and 14 bases separated the two germline ends. CDR1 and CDR2 from the germline V gene are MNHEY and SVGAGI. The CDR3 DNA sequence: TGTGCCAGCAAGACGGGGGGCGATGCCAAAAACATTCAGTACTTC. Encoded protein: CASKTGGDAKNIQYF.